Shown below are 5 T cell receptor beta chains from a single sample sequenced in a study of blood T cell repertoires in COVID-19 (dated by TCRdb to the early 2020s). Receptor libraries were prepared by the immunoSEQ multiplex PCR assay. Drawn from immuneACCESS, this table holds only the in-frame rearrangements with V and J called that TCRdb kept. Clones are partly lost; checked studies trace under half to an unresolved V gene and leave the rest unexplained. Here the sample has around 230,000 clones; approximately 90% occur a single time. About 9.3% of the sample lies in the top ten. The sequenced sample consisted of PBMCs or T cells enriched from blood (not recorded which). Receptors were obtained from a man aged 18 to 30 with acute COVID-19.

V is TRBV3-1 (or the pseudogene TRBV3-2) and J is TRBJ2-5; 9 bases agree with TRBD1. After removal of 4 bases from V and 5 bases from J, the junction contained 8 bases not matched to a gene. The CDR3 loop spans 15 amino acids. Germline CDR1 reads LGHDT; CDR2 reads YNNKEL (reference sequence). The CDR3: CASSRKGQGLETQYF. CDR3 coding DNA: TGTGCCAGCAGCCGGAAGGGACAGGGTCTGGAGACCCAGTACTTC.

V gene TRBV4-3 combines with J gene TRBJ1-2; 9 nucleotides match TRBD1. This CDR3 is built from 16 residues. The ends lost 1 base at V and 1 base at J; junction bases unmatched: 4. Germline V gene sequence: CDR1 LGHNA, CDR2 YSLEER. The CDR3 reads CASSQGLDRGNYGYTF. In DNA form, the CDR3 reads TGCGCCAGCAGCCAAGGGTTGGACAGGGGTAACTATGGCTACACCTTC.

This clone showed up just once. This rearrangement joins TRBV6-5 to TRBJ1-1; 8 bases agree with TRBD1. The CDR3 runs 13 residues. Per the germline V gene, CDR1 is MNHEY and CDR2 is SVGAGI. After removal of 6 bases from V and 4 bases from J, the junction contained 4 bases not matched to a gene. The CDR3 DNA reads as TGTGCCAGCAGACAGGGGGTAATCACTGAAGCTTTCTTT. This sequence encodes CASRQGVITEAFF.

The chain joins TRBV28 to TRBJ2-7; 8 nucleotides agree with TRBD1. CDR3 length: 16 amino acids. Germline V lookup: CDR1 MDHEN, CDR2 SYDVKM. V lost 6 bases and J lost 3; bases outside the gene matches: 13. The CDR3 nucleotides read TGTGCCAGCAGCCAAGGACAGGGTGTTGACTTCTACGAGCAGTACTTC. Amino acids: CASSQGQGVDFYEQYF.

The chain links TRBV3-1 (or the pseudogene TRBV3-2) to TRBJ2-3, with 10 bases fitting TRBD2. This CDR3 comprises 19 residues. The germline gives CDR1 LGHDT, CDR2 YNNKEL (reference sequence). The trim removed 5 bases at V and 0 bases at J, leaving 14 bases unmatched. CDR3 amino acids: CASSAIILAGRPSTDTQYF. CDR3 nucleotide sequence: TGTGCCAGCAGCGCCATTATACTAGCGGGGCGGCCCAGCACAGATACGCAGTATTTT.